The 7 T cell receptor beta chains presented below share a single source sample, sequenced in a study of CD8 T cell repertoires and HIV-1 epitope variants. Repertoires were generated with immunoSEQ multiplex PCR, while TCRdb's copy carries only in-frame clones and drops some. The profile shows 80,000 to 95,000 clones, just under 75% of them singletons. Source material: uncultured baseline CD8+ T cells from peripheral blood mononuclear cells (PBMCs). These receptor sequences come from a male donor with HIV.

V usage is TRBV9 and J usage is TRBJ2-2, with TRBD1 matching over 8 bases. Germline assignment: CDR1 SGDLS and CDR2 YYNGEE. This CDR3 is built from 14 residues. V was pared by 6 bases and J by 0 bases, with 1 base of the junction left unmatched. CDR3 protein: CASTDRANTGELFF. The DNA of the CDR3 is TGTGCCAGCACGGACAGGGCGAACACCGGGGAGCTGTTTTTT.

The V call is TRBV27, the J call TRBJ2-1, with D uncertain. Germline V gene lookup returns CDR1 MNHEY and CDR2 SMNVEV (reference sequence). Trimming removed 5 bases at V and 2 bases at J, with 10 bases between. This CDR3 has 14 residues. For the CDR3, the DNA is TGTGCCAGCAGTCCTTTCTCTCCCTACAATGAGCAGTTCTTC. This encodes CASSPFSPYNEQFF.

This clone was seen a handful of times. The J gene is TRBJ1-1, the V gene TRBV5-6; D may be TRBD1 (5 bases). Germline lookup yields CDR1 SGHDT and CDR2 YYEEEE. CDR3 size: 15 residues. The V and J ends lost 0 bases and 4 bases respectively, with 13 bases between them. The CDR3 here is CASSLAAGGGTEAFF. As DNA, the CDR3 is TGTGCCAGCAGCTTGGCCGCTGGTGGGGGCACTGAAGCTTTCTTT. Combining the CDR3 with reference TRBV5-6 and TRBJ1-1 gives the whole variable domain DAGVTQSPTHLIKTRGQQVTLRCSPKSGHDTVSWYQQALGQGPQFIFQYYEEEERQRGNFPDRFSGHQFPNYSSELNVNALLLGDSALYLCASSLAAGGGTEAFFGQGTRLTVV.

The V call is TRBV27, the J call TRBJ1-2; perhaps TRBD1 as D (5 bases). The CDR3 consists of 14 residues. Germline CDR1 and CDR2: MNHEY and SMNVEV (reference sequence). Trimming removed 4 bases at V and 8 bases at J, with 17 bases between. CDR3 amino acids: CASSSLMRGRGYTF. Written as DNA, the CDR3 is TGTGCCAGCAGTTCCCTGATGCGGGGCAGGGGCTACACCTTC.

This clone was counted a single time. The V and J genes are TRBV6-9 and TRBJ2-4, with TRBD2 matching 9 bases. Per the germline V gene, CDR1 is MNHGY and CDR2 is SVAAGI. Trimming removed 4 bases from V and 0 bases from J; junction bases left unmatched: 22. CDR3 size: 22 residues. DNA of the CDR3: TGTGCCAGCAGTTCCACCACACTCCGCGGCAGCGGGGGGACTCTAGCCAAAAACATTCAGTACTTC. It is translated as CASSSTTLRGSGGTLAKNIQYF.

The DNA of the CDR3 is TGTGCCAGCAGCCTGACAGGGATGTCGAACTATGGCTACACCTTC. Protein product: CASSLTGMSNYGYTF. The chain couples TRBV7-2 to TRBJ1-2; 7 bases are shared with TRBD1. V gave up 5 bases and J gave up 2 bases; unmatched junction bases: 8. This CDR3 is built from 15 residues. CDR1 and CDR2 (germline): SGHTA, FQGNSA.

The DNA of the CDR3 is TGTGCCAGCAGTCAGGGGGAGGGGTTCGGGGCCAACGTCCTGACTTTC. It yields the protein CASSQGEGFGANVLTF. The chain uses TRBV28 and TRBJ2-6; D may be TRBD1 or TRBD2 (7 bases each). Trimming took off 5 bases at V and 4 bases at J, with 15 bases between the two ends. Germline CDR1 reads MDHEN; CDR2 reads SYDVKM. The CDR3 is 16 residues long.